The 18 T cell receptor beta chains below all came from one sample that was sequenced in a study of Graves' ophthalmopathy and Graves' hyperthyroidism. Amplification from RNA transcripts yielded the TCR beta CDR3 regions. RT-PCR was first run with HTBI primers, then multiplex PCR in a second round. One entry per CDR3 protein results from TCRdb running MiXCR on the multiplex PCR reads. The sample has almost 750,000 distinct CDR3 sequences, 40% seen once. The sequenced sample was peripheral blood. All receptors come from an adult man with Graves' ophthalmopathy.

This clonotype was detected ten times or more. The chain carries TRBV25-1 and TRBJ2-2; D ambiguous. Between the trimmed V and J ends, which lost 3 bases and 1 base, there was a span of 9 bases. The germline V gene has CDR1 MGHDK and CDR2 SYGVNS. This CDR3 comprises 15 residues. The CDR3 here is CASSDLSRNTGELFF. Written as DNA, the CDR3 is TGTGCCAGCAGTGATCTTTCGCGGAACACCGGGGAGCTGTTTTTT.

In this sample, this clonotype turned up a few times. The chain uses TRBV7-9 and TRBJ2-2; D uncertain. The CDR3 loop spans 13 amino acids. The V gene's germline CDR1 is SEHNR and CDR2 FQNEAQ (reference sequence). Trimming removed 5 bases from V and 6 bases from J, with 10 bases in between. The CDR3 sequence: CASSQDAAGELFF. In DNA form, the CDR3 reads TGTGCCAGCAGCCAAGATGCCGCCGGGGAGCTGTTTTTT.

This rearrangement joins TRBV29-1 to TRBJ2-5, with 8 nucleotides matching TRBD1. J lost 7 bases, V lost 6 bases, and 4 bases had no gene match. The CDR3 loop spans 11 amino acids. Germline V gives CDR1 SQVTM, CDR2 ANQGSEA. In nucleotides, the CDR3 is TGCAGCGTGGAAACAGGGGGGACCCAGTACTTC. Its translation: CSVETGGTQYF.

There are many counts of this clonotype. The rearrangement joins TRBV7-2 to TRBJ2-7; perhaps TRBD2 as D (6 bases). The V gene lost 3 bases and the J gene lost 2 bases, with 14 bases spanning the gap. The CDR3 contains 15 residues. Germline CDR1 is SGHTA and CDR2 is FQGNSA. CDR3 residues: CASSFSTEGTYEQYF. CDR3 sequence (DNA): TGTGCCAGCAGCTTCTCCACGGAGGGTACCTACGAGCAGTACTTC.

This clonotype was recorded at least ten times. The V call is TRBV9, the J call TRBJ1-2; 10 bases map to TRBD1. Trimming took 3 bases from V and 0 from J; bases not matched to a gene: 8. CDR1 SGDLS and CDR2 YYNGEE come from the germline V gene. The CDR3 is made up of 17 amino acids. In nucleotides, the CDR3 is TGTGCCAGCAGCGGCTCGGGACAGGGGTTCCCTAACTATGGCTACACCTTC. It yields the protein CASSGSGQGFPNYGYTF.

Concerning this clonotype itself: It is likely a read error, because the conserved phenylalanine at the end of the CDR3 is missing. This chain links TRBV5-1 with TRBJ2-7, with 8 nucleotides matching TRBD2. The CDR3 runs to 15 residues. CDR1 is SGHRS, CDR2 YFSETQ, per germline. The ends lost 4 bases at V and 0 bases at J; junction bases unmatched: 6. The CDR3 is CASSPGGRTSYEQYS. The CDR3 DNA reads TGCGCCAGCAGCCCGGGGGGGAGAACCTCCTACGAGCAGTACTCC.

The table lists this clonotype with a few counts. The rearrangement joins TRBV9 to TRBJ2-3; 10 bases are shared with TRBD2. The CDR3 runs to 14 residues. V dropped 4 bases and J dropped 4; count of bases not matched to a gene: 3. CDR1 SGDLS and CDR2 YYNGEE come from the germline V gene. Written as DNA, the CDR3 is TGTGCCAGCAGCCCGGGACTAGCGCCAGATACGCAGTATTTT. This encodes CASSPGLAPDTQYF.

In DNA form, the CDR3 reads TGCAGCGTGTCGGGGAGGGTGGAAGAGACCCAGTACTTC. Residues: CSVSGRVEETQYF. The rearrangement joins TRBV29-1 to TRBJ2-5; TRBD2 matches at 7 bases. Germline lookup yields CDR1 SQVTM and CDR2 ANQGSEA. With 6 bases clipped from V and 3 bases from J, the junction kept 7 bases outside the gene matches. This CDR3 has 13 residues.

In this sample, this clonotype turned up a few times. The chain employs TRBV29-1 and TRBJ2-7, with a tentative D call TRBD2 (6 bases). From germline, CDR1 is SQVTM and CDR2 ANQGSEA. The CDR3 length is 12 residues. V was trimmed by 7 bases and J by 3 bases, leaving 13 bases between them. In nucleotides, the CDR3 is TGCAGCGCACACCGGGAGAACTACGAGCAGTACTTC. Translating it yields CSAHRENYEQYF.

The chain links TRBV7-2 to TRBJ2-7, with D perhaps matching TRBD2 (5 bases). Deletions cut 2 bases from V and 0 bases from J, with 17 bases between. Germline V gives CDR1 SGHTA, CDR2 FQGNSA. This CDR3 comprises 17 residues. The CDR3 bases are TGTGCCAGCAGCTTATTCCCGCTAGCCGTTCCCTCCTACGAGCAGTACTTC. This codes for CASSLFPLAVPSYEQYF.

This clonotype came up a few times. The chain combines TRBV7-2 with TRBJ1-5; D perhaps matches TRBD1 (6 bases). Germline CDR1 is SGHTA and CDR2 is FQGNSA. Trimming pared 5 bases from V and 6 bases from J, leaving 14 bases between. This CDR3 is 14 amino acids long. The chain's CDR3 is CASSQVGGGQPQHF. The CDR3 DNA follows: TGTGCCAGCAGCCAAGTCGGGGGCGGTCAGCCCCAGCATTTT.

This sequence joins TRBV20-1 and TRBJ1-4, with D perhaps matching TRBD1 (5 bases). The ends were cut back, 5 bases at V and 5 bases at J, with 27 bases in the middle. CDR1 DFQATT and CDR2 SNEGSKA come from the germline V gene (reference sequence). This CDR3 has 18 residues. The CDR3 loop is CSALLGTLGGEKNEKLFF. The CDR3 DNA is TGCAGTGCTCTTCTCGGGACCCTCGGTGGGGAGAAAAATGAAAAACTGTTTTTT.

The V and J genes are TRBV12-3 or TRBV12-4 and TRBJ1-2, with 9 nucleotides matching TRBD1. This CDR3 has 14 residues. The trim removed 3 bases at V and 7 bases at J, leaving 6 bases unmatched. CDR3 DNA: TGTGCCAGCAGTTTGCTACAGGGGGCGTTTGGCTACACCTTC. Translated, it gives CASSLLQGAFGYTF.

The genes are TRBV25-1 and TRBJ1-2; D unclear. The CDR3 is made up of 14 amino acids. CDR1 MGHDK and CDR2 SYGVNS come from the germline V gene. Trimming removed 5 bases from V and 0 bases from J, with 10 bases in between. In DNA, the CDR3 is TGTGCCAGCAGTTTTGCAGCAGCTAACTATGGCTACACCTTC. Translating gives CASSFAAANYGYTF.

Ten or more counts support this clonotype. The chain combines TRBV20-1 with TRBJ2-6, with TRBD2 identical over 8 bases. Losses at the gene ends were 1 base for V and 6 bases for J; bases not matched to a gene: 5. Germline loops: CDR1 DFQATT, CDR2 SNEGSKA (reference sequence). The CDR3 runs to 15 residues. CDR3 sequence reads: CSARAGGLAANVLTF. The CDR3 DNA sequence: TGCAGTGCTAGAGCGGGGGGGCTGGCGGCCAACGTCCTGACTTTC.

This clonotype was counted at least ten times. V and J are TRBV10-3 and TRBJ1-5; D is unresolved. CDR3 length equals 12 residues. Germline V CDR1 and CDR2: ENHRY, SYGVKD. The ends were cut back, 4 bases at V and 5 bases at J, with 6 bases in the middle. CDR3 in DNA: TGTGCCATCAGTGGAAAGGATCAGCCCCAGCATTTT. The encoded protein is CAISGKDQPQHF.

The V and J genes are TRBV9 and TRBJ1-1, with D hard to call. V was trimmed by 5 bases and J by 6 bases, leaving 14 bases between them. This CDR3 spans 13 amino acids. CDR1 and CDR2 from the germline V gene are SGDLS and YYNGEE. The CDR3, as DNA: TGTGCCAGCAGTTTTAGAAGTTACGCTGAAGCTTTCTTT. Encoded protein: CASSFRSYAEAFF.

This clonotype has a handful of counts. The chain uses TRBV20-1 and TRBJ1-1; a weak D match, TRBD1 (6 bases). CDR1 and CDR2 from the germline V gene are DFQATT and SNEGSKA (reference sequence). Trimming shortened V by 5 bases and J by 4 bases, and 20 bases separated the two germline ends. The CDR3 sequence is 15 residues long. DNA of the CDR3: TGCAGTGCTCAGACGATTGTCAAAGGGGGCACTGAAGCTTTCTTT. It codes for CSAQTIVKGGTEAFF.